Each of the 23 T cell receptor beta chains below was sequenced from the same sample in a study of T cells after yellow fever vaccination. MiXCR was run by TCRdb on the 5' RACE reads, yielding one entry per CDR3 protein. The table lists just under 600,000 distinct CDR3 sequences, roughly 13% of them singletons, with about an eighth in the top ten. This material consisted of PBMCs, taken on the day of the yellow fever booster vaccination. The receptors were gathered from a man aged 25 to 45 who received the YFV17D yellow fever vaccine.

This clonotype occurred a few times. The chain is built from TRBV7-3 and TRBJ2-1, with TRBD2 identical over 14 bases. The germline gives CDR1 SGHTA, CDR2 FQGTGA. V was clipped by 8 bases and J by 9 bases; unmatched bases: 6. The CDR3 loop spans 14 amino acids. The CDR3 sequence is CASGTSGSISEQFF. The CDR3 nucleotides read TGTGCCAGCGGGACTAGCGGGAGCATCAGTGAGCAGTTCTTC.

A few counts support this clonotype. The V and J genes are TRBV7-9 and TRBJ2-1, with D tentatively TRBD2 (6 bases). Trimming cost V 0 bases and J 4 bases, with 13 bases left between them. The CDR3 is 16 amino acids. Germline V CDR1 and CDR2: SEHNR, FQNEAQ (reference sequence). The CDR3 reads CASSLALTRTYNEQFF. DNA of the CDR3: TGTGCCAGCAGCTTAGCCCTGACTAGAACTTACAATGAGCAGTTCTTC.

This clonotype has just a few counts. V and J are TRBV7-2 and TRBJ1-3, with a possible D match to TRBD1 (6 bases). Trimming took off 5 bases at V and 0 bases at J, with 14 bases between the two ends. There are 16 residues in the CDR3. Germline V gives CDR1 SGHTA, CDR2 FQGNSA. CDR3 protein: CASSLLTGYSGNTIYF. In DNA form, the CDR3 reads TGTGCCAGCAGCCTACTTACAGGGTACTCTGGAAACACCATATATTTT.

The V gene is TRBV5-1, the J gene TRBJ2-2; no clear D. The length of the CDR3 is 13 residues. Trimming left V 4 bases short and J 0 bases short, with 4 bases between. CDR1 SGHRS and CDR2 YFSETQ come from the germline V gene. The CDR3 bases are TGCGCCAGCAGCATCGCGAACACCGGGGAGCTGTTTTTT. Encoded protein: CASSIANTGELFF.

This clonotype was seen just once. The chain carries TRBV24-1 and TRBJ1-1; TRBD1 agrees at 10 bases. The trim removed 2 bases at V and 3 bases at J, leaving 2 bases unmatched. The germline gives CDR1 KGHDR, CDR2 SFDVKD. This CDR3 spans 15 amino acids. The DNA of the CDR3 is TGTGCCACCAGTGATTCCGGGACAGGGGACACTGAAGCTTTCTTT. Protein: CATSDSGTGDTEAFF.

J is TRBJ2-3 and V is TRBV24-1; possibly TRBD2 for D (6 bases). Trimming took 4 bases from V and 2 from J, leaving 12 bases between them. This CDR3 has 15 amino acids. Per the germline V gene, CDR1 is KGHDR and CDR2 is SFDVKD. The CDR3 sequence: CATSDPRTTTDTQYF. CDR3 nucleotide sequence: TGTGCCACCAGTGACCCCCGGACTACCACAGATACGCAGTATTTT.

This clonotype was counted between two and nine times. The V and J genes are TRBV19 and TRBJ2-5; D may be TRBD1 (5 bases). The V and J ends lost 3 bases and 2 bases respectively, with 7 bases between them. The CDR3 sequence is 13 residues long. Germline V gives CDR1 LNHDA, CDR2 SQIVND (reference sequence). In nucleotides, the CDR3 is TGTGCCAGTAGTATTAACAGGCAAGAGACCCAGTACTTC. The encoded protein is CASSINRQETQYF.

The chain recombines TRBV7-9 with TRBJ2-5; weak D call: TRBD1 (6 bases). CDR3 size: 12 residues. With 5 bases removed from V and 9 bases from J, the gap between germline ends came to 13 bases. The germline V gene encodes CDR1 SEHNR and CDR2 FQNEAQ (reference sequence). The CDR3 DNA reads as TGTGCCAGCAGCGTCCGGACAGACCCCCAGTACTTC. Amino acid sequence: CASSVRTDPQYF.

CDR3 bases: TGTGCCAGCAGTTTAATAACCACAGATACGCAGTATTTT. Translating it yields CASSLITTDTQYF. The V call is TRBV12-3 or TRBV12-4, the J call TRBJ2-3; D is unresolved. V gave up 2 bases and J gave up 2 bases, with 5 bases separating them. CDR3 length equals 13 residues.

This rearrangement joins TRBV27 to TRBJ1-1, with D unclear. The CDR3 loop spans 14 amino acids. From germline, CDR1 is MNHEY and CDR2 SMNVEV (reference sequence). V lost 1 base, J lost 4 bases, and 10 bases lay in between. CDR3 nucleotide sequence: TGTGCCAGCAGTTTATTGGGGTCGGTCACTGAAGCTTTCTTT. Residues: CASSLLGSVTEAFF.

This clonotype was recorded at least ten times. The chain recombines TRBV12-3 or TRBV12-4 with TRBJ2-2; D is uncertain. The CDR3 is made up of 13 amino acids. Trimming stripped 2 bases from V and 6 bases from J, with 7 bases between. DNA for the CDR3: TGTGCCAGCAGTTTATTCGTAGCCGGGGAGCTGTTTTTT. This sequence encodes CASSLFVAGELFF.

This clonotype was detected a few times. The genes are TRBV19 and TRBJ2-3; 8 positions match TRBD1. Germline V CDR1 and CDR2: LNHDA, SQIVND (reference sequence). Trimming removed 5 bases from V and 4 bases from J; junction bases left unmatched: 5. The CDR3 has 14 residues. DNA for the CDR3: TGTGCCAGTAGTGGGGGACAGGCGGCAGATACGCAGTATTTT. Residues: CASSGGQAADTQYF. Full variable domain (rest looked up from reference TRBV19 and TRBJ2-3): DGGITQSPKYLFRKEGQNVTLSCEQNLNHDAMYWYRQDPGQGLRLIYYSQIVNDFQKGDIAEGYSVSREKKESFPLTVTSAQKNPTAFYLCASSGGQAADTQYFGPGTRLTVL.

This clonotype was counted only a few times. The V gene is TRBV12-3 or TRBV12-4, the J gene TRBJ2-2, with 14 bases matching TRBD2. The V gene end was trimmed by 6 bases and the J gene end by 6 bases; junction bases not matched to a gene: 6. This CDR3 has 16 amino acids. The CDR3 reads CASSLTSGRDPGELFF. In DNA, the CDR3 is TGTGCCAGCAGCCTGACTAGCGGGAGGGATCCCGGGGAGCTGTTTTTT.

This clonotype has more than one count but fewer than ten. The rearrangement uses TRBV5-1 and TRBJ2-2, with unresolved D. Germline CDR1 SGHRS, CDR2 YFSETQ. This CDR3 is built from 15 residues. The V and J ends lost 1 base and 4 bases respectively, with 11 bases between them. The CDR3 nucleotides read TGCGCCAGCAGCTTGAGTACAGCACCCACCGGGGAGCTGTTTTTT. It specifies CASSLSTAPTGELFF. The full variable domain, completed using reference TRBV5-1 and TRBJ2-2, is KAGVTQTPRYLIKTRGQQVTLSCSPISGHRSVSWYQQTPGQGLQFLFEYFSETQRNKGNFPGRFSGRQFSNSRSEMNVSTLELGDSALYLCASSLSTAPTGELFFGEGSRLTVL.

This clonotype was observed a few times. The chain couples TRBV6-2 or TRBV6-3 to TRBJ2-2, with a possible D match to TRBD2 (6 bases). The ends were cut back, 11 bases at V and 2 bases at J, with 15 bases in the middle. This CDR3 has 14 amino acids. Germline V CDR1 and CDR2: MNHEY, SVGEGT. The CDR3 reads CASLGRPNTGELFF. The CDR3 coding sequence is TGTGCCTCACTCGGGAGACCTAACACCGGGGAGCTGTTTTTT.

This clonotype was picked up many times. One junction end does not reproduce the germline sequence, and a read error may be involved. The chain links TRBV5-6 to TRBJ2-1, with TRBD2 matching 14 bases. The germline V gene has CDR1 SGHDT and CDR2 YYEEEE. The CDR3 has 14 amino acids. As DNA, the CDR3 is TGCGCCAGCAGCTTGGGACTAGCGGGAGTTGAGCAGTTCTTC. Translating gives CASSLGLAGVEQFF. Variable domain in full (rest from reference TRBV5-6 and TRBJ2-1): DAGVTQSPTHLIKTRGQQVTLRCSPKSGHDTVSWYQQALGQGPQFIFQYYEEEERQRGNFPDRFSGHQFPNYSSELNVNALLLGDSALYLCASSLGLAGVEQFFGPGTRLTVL.

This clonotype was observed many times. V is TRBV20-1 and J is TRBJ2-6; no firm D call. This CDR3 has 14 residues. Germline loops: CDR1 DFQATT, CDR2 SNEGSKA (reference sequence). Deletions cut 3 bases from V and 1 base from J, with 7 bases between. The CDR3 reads CSARAWSGANVLTF. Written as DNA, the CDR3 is TGCAGTGCTAGGGCGTGGTCTGGGGCCAACGTCCTGACTTTC.

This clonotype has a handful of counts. This chain's CDR3 is CASNVAGRYNEQFF. CDR3 in DNA: TGTGCCAGCAATGTAGCGGGACGCTACAATGAGCAGTTCTTC. The rearrangement links TRBV11-1 to TRBJ2-1, with 8 bases aligning to TRBD2. The trim removed 7 bases at V and 3 bases at J, leaving 5 bases unmatched. The CDR3 runs 14 residues. Germline V CDR1 and CDR2: SGHAT, FQDESV (reference sequence).

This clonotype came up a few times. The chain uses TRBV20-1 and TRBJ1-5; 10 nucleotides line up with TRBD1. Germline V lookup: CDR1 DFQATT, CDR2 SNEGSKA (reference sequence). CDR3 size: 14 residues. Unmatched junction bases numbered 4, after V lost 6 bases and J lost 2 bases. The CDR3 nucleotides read TGCAGTGCACCTGACAGGGGGCGCAATCAGCCCCAGCATTTT. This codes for CSAPDRGRNQPQHF.

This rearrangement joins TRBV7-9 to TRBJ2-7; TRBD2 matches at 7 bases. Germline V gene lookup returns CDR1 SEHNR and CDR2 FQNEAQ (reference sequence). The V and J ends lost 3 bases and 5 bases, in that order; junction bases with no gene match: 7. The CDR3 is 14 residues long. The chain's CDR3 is CASSLGGGTHEQYF. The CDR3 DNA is TGTGCCAGCAGCTTGGGGGGGGGAACCCACGAGCAGTACTTC.

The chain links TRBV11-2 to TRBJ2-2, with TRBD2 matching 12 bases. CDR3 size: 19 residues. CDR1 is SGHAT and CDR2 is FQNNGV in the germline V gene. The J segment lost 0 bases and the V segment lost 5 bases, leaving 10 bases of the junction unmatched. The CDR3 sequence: CASSPTGTSGLANTGELFF. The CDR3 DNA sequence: TGTGCCAGCAGCCCAACCGGGACTAGCGGGCTAGCGAACACCGGGGAGCTGTTTTTT.

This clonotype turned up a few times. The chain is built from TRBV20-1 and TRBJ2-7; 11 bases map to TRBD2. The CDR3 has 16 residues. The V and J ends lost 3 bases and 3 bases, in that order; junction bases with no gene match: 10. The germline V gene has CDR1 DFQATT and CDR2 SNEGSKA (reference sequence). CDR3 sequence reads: CSARDPTSGGIYEQYF. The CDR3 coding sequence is TGCAGTGCTAGGGATCCAACTAGCGGGGGAATCTACGAGCAGTACTTC.

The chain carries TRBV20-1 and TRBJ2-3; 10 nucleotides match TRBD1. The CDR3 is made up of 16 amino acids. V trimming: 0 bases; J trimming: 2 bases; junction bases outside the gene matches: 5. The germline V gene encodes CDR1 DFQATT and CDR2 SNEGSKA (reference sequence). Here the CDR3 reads CSARDWDRGNTDTQYF. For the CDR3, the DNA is TGCAGTGCTAGAGATTGGGACAGGGGAAACACAGATACGCAGTATTTT.